This T cell receptor (beta chain) comes out of a study of Graves' ophthalmopathy and Graves' hyperthyroidism. This clonotype was seen only a few times. Its antigen is not known. Overall study findings and caveats: With just under 90% sensitivity and approximately 80% specificity, a 13-signature model separated ophthalmopathy from stable hyperthyroidism. Blood also harbored most expanded thyroid clonotypes above 0.001 frequency.

Investigators amplified TCR beta CDR3 regions from RNA transcripts. First-round RT-PCR relied on HTBI primers, and a second-round multiplex PCR came next. TCRdb processed the multiplex PCR reads anew with MiXCR; each CDR3 protein has one entry. The sample has 650,000 to 900,000 distinct CDR3 sequences; 40% are singletons. PBMCs were density-gradient isolated from around 9.2 ml fresh blood. The source of this sequence is an adult man with Graves' ophthalmopathy. Source material: peripheral blood.

In nucleotides, the CDR3 is TGCAGTGCGCTCGGACAGGGGGCTCATGGCTACACCTTC. Translated, it gives CSALGQGAHGYTF. The chain couples TRBV20-1 to TRBJ1-2; 11 nucleotides agree with TRBD1. Germline lookup yields CDR1 DFQATT and CDR2 SNEGSKA (reference sequence). The V segment lost 6 bases and the J segment 6 bases; nucleotides outside the gene matches: 6. CDR3 length: 13 residues.